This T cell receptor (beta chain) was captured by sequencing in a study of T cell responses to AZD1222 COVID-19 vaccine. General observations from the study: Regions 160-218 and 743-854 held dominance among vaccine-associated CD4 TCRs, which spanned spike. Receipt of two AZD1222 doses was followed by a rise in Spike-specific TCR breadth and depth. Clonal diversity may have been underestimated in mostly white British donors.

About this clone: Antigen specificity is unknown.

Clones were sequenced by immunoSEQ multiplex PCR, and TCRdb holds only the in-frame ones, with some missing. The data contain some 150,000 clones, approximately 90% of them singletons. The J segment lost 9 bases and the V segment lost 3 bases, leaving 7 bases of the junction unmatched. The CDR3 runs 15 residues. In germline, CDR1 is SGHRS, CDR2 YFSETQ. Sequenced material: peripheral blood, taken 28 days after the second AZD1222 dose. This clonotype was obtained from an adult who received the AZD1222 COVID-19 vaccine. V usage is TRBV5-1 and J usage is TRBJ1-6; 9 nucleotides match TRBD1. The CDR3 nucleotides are TGCGCCAGCAGCTCGGGACAGGGAATAAGTTCACCCCTCCACTTT. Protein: CASSSGQGISSPLHF.